The rows below give T cell receptor beta chains drawn from one sample of a study of T cells in Graves' hyperthyroidism and ophthalmopathy. TCRdb used MiXCR to reprocess the multiplex PCR reads, holding one entry per CDR3 protein. This sample carries approximately 870,000 distinct CDR3 sequences, roughly 40% of them seen once, and the ten largest clones take 8% to 9%. Source material: blood. The receptors here all came from a man between 18 and 35 years old with Graves' hyperthyroidism. Each CDR3 is given with its conserved first and last residue. D genes are given only for firm matches. Part of the rows lack a size; the others show once, few, many or a class for expanded clones.

CDR3nt: TGTGCCAGCAGCCAATCCCCCGGCACGGATCATAATTCACCCCTCCACTTT
CDR3aa: CASSQSPGTDHNSPLHF
abundance: few
v_gene: TRBV5-4
d_gene: -
j_gene: TRBJ1-6

CDR3nt: TGTGCCAGCAGTGGGGCGGGGGTTACTGAAGCTTTCTTT
CDR3aa: CASSGAGVTEAFF
abundance: many
v_gene: TRBV2
d_gene: -
j_gene: TRBJ1-1

CDR3nt: TGCGCCAACAGCACGGACAGGGGGCACGGCGGCTACACCTTC
CDR3aa: CANSTDRGHGGYTF
abundance: many
v_gene: TRBV5-1
d_gene: TRBD1
j_gene: TRBJ1-2

CDR3nt: TGTGCGAGGAGCATTAACACCGGGGAGCTGTTTTTT
CDR3aa: CARSINTGELFF
abundance: few
v_gene: TRBV7-9
d_gene: -
j_gene: TRBJ2-2

CDR3nt: TGTGCCAGCACTACGGGACAGGGGGCATATCAGCCCCAGCATTTT
CDR3aa: CASTTGQGAYQPQHF
abundance: once
v_gene: TRBV25-1
d_gene: TRBD1
j_gene: TRBJ1-5

CDR3nt: TGTGCCAGCAGCTTAAATGAAGTGGGCCTCTACGAGCAGTACTTC
CDR3aa: CASSLNEVGLYEQYF
abundance: -
v_gene: TRBV13
d_gene: -
j_gene: TRBJ2-7

CDR3nt: TGCAGCGTGGAGGACAGCCCGAACACTGAAGCTTTCTTT
CDR3aa: CSVEDSPNTEAFF
abundance: many
v_gene: TRBV29-1
d_gene: -
j_gene: TRBJ1-1

CDR3nt: TGTGCCAGCATTGGGGGGGATTACGAGCAGTACTTC
CDR3aa: CASIGGDYEQYF
abundance: few
v_gene: TRBV6-1
d_gene: TRBD2
j_gene: TRBJ2-7

CDR3nt: TGTGCCAGCAGCTCCGGCCTAACAGGGCTCAACGAGCAGTACTTC
CDR3aa: CASSSGLTGLNEQYF
abundance: many
v_gene: TRBV11-2
d_gene: -
j_gene: TRBJ2-7

CDR3nt: TGCGCCAGCAGCCAAGAGGCAGGGCAAGCTTACGAGCAGTACTTC
CDR3aa: CASSQEAGQAYEQYF
abundance: -
v_gene: TRBV4-1
d_gene: -
j_gene: TRBJ2-7

CDR3nt: TGCAGCGTATCTAACTATGGCTACACCTTC
CDR3aa: CSVSNYGYTF
abundance: many
v_gene: TRBV29-1
d_gene: -
j_gene: TRBJ1-2

CDR3nt: TGTGCCAGCAGCTTTGCAGGGGTGGCCGAGCAGTACTTC
CDR3aa: CASSFAGVAEQYF
abundance: few
v_gene: TRBV7-9
d_gene: -
j_gene: TRBJ2-7

CDR3nt: TGTGCCAGCAGTGAAGCACGGATCTCCTACGAGCAGTACTTC
CDR3aa: CASSEARISYEQYF
abundance: -
v_gene: TRBV25-1
d_gene: -
j_gene: TRBJ2-7

CDR3nt: TGCAGCGTCGTAGCGACAGGGACTGAAGCTTTCTTT
CDR3aa: CSVVATGTEAFF
abundance: -
v_gene: TRBV29-1
d_gene: TRBD1
j_gene: TRBJ1-1

CDR3nt: TGCAGTGCTAGCGGGGGCGGACCGTCCCGTTACGAGCAGTACTTC
CDR3aa: CSASGGGPSRYEQYF
abundance: -
v_gene: TRBV20-1
d_gene: -
j_gene: TRBJ2-7

CDR3nt: TGCGCCAGCAGCTTGGACGTTATGTCAATTGAAGCTTTCTTT
CDR3aa: CASSLDVMSIEAFF
abundance: -
v_gene: TRBV5-1
d_gene: -
j_gene: TRBJ1-1

CDR3nt: TGTGCCATCGAAATGGAAAACAGCTACGAGCAGTACTTC
CDR3aa: CAIEMENSYEQYF
abundance: few
v_gene: TRBV5-4
d_gene: -
j_gene: TRBJ2-7

CDR3nt: TGTGCCAGCAGCTCCGGACAGGGGACTAGGGACACTGAAGCTTTCTTT
CDR3aa: CASSSGQGTRDTEAFF
abundance: -
v_gene: TRBV5-4
d_gene: TRBD1
j_gene: TRBJ1-1

CDR3nt: TGTGCCAGCAGCTCTCGGACTTCCCTCTACGAGCAGTACTTC
CDR3aa: CASSSRTSLYEQYF
abundance: few
v_gene: TRBV7-2
d_gene: -
j_gene: TRBJ2-7

CDR3nt: TGTGCCAGCAGCCCCCTATGGGGCCTCGTCTATGGCTACACCTTC
CDR3aa: CASSPLWGLVYGYTF
abundance: -
v_gene: TRBV25-1
d_gene: -
j_gene: TRBJ1-2

CDR3nt: TGCAGTGCTAGTCTTTCTACGGTGAACACTGAAGCTTTCTTT
CDR3aa: CSASLSTVNTEAFF
abundance: -
v_gene: TRBV20-1
d_gene: -
j_gene: TRBJ1-1

CDR3nt: TGTGCCAGCAACTTTAACAGGGGAGGAGGGACTGAAGCTTTCTTT
CDR3aa: CASNFNRGGGTEAFF
abundance: -
v_gene: TRBV25-1
d_gene: TRBD1
j_gene: TRBJ1-1

CDR3nt: TGCAGCGTCGAAGGGACAGGGGGAACCGGGGAGCTGTTTTTT
CDR3aa: CSVEGTGGTGELFF
abundance: many
v_gene: TRBV29-1
d_gene: TRBD1
j_gene: TRBJ2-2

CDR3nt: TGCAGTGCTAGAGATTTAGAAACAGGGGTTGACGGGGAGCTGTTTTTT
CDR3aa: CSARDLETGVDGELFF
abundance: -
v_gene: TRBV20-1
d_gene: TRBD1
j_gene: TRBJ2-2

CDR3nt: TGCGCCAGCAGCTTGGAGGCTAGCGGGAGGAACGAGCAGTACTTC
CDR3aa: CASSLEASGRNEQYF
abundance: -
v_gene: TRBV5-1
d_gene: TRBD2
j_gene: TRBJ2-7

CDR3nt: TGCAGCGTTGAAGATCAGGACTATGGCTACACCTTC
CDR3aa: CSVEDQDYGYTF
abundance: -
v_gene: TRBV29-1
d_gene: -
j_gene: TRBJ1-2